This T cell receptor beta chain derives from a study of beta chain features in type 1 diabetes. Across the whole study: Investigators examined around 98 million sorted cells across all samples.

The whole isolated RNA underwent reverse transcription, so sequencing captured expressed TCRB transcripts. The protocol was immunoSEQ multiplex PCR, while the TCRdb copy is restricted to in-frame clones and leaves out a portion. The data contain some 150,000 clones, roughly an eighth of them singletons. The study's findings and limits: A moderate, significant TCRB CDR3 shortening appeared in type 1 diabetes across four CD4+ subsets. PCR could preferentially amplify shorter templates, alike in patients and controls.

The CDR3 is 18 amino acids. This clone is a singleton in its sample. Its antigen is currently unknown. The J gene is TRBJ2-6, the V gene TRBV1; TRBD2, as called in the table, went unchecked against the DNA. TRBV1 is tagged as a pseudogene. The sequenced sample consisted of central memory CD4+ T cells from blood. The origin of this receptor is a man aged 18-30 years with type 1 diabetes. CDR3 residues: CTSSSDCLCKSRANVLTF. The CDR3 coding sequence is TGCACCAGCAGTTCTGACTGTTTGTGCAAAAGTCGGGCCAACGTCCTGACTTTC.